This TCR beta chain was recovered during a study of blood T cell repertoires in COVID-19. At the level of the study: Italy, Spain and the United States were the sources of the convalescent and acute COVID-19 samples. In each case, the material was cDNA or gDNA derived from T cells, B-cell-depleted T cells, or PBMCs.

Looked up from germline, CDR1 is LNHDA and CDR2 is SQIVND (reference sequence). V shed 3 bases and J 6 bases; nucleotides not matched to a gene: 11. The CDR3 totals 16 residues. Patients at the Seattle site were enrolled during active infection and followed longitudinally. The count of this clone is one. In the study's own analysis: Nucleated cell number was recorded as an estimate derived from reference gene primer amplification. Using immunoSEQ multiplex PCR, the repertoire was profiled, and TCRdb retains in-frame clones only, with some absent. Clonal size and the V and J genes are those of that table, whereas D and trimming came from the DNA. The sample lists 120,000 or so clones, around 85% occurring once.

The rearrangement links TRBV19 to TRBJ1-5; 7 bases fit TRBD1. The sample was peripheral blood. This TCR derives from a man aged 25-45 years with COVID-19, enrolled during active disease. CDR3 DNA sequence: TGTGCCAGTAGTATTATCCCGACAGGGCTCGGTCAGCCCCAGCATTTT. Translated, it gives CASSIIPTGLGQPQHF.